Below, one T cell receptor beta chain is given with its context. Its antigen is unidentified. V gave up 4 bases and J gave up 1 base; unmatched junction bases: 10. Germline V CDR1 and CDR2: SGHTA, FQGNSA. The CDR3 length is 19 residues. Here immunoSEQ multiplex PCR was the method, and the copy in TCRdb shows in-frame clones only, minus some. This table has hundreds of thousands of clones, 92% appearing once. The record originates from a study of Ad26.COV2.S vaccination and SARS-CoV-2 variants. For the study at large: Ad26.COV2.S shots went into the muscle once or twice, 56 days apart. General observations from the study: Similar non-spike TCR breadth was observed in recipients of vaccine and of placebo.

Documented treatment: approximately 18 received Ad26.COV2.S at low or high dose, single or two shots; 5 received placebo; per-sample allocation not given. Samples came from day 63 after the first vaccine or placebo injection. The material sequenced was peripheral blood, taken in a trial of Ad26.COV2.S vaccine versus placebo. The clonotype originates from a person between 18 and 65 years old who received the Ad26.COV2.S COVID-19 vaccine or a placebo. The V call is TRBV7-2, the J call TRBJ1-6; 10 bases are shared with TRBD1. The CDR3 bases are TGTGCCAGCAGCTCTGACAGGGGGCGATTGTTGTCCTATAATTCACCCCTCCACTTT. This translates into CASSSDRGRLLSYNSPLHF.